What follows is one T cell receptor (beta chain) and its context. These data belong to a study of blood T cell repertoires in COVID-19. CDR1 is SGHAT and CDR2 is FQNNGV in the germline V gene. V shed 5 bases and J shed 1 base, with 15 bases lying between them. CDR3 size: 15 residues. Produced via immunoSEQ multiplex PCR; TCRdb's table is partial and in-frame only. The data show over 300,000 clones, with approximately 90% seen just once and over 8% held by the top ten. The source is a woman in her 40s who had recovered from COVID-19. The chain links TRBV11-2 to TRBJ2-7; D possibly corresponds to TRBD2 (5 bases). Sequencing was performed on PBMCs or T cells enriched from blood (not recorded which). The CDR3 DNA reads TGTGCCAGCAGCCTGGAGGCGGACGTTTCCTACGAGCAGTACTTC. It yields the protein CASSLEADVSYEQYF.